The 27 T cell receptor beta chains reported below all come from one sample, sequenced in a study of blood T cell repertoires in COVID-19. Clones were read by immunoSEQ multiplex PCR, and TCRdb kept only the in-frame ones, dropping some. The sample shows around 250,000 clones, 75% to 90% of them seen only once. The specimen was PBMCs or T cells enriched from blood (not recorded which). The receptors come from a woman aged 40 to 55 who had been exposed to COVID-19.

The rearrangement links TRBV7-3 to TRBJ2-3; 8 bases match TRBD1. Looked up from germline, CDR1 is SGHTA and CDR2 is FQGTGA. Trimming removed 0 bases from V and 0 bases from J; junction bases left unmatched: 17. The length of the CDR3 is 21 residues. DNA of the CDR3: TGTGCCAGCAGCTTAACCACCGCCCAGGGGGCGCCCCCATCTAGCACAGATACGCAGTATTTT. Translated: CASSLTTAQGAPPSSTDTQYF.

The rearrangement joins TRBV12-3 or TRBV12-4 to TRBJ2-1, with D tentatively TRBD1 (6 bases). The CDR3 is made up of 12 amino acids. V shed 6 bases and J shed 8 bases, with 11 bases lying between them. The CDR3 nucleotides read TGTGCCAGCAGCCGGACAGTCTATGAGCAGTTCTTC. Protein: CASSRTVYEQFF.

This clone has more than one count but fewer than ten. The chain is built from TRBV19 and TRBJ1-4; D is unclear. CDR1 and CDR2 from the germline V gene are LNHDA and SQIVND (reference sequence). The CDR3 totals 13 residues. The V gene lost 3 bases and the J gene lost 5 bases, with 7 bases spanning the gap. CDR3: CASSIQINEKLFF. The CDR3 DNA is TGTGCCAGTAGTATCCAGATAAATGAAAAACTGTTTTTT.

CDR3: CASSPTAQGAGYTF. CDR3 nucleotide sequence: TGTGCCAGCAGCCCGACCGCCCAGGGGGCGGGCTACACCTTC. V usage is TRBV7-9 and J usage is TRBJ1-2; 8 nucleotides match TRBD1. The CDR3 has 14 amino acids. Germline CDR1 reads SEHNR; CDR2 reads FQNEAQ (reference sequence). The J segment lost 8 bases and the V segment lost 5 bases, leaving 10 bases of the junction unmatched.

The gene calls are TRBV19 and TRBJ2-3, with 12 bases matching TRBD2. Germline loops: CDR1 LNHDA, CDR2 SQIVND (reference sequence). There are 20 residues in the CDR3. V was pared by 3 bases and J by 2 bases, with 15 bases of the junction left unmatched. The CDR3 DNA follows: TGTGCCAGTAGTATCTTCCCGGGACTAGCGGGTCCCGGCCCCACAGATACGCAGTATTTT. It yields the protein CASSIFPGLAGPGPTDTQYF.

V is TRBV5-4 and J is TRBJ1-1, with D possibly being TRBD1 (5 bases). V dropped 2 bases and J dropped 1 base, with 9 bases sitting between them. Germline assignment: CDR1 SGHNT and CDR2 YYREEE (reference sequence). The CDR3 contains 14 residues. The CDR3 nucleotides are TGTGCCAGCAGCTTTCGGAGGGGGAACACTGAAGCTTTCTTT. Amino acid sequence: CASSFRRGNTEAFF.

This chain uses TRBV4-2 with TRBJ2-2, with 16 bases matching TRBD2. The CDR3 loop spans 17 amino acids. The germline V gene has CDR1 LGHNA and CDR2 YNFKEQ. The V gene end was trimmed by 3 bases and the J gene end by 5 bases; junction bases not matched to a gene: 3. The CDR3 sequence is CASSQGLAGGWTGELFF. The DNA of the CDR3 is TGTGCCAGCAGCCAGGGACTAGCGGGAGGGTGGACCGGGGAGCTGTTTTTT.

The chain links TRBV6-6 to TRBJ1-5; 9 bases fit TRBD1. The J segment lost 3 bases and the V segment lost 6 bases, leaving 6 bases of the junction unmatched. This CDR3 comprises 15 residues. Germline V gene sequence: CDR1 MNHNY, CDR2 SVGAGI (reference sequence). CDR3 sequence (DNA): TGTGCCAGCAGGACGGGACAGGGAGACAATCAGCCCCAGCATTTT. Translated: CASRTGQGDNQPQHF.

Regarding this clone: One end of the junction varies from germline; a read error may be responsible. V is TRBV5-1 and J is TRBJ1-2, with 11 bases lining up with TRBD1. The CDR3 covers 17 residues. Germline V gives CDR1 SGHRS, CDR2 YFSETQ. This chain's CDR3 is CASSLTGTGGMSYGYTF. The CDR3 nucleotides read TGTGCCAGCAGCCTAACCGGGACAGGGGGTATGAGCTATGGCTACACCTTC. Looking up the rest from reference TRBV5-1 and TRBJ1-2 gives the full variable domain: KAGVTQTPRYLIKTRGQQVTLSCSPISGHRSVSWYQQTPGQGLQFLFEYFSETQRNKGNFPGRFSGRQFSNSRSEMNVSTLELGDSALYLCASSLTGTGGMSYGYTFGSGTRLTVV.

The chain carries TRBV21-1 and TRBJ1-2; no check of the table's D call, TRBD1, against the DNA was made. TRBV21-1 is shown as a pseudogene. This CDR3 spans 16 amino acids. The CDR3, as DNA: TGTGCCAGCAGCAATCTCAAGGGGTCAGGAGCCTATGGCTACACCTTC. Protein sequence: CASSNLKGSGAYGYTF.

This chain connects TRBV27 to TRBJ1-4; possibly TRBD1 for D (5 bases). Trimming left V 6 bases short and J 6 bases short, with 17 bases between. Germline V gives CDR1 MNHEY, CDR2 SMNVEV (reference sequence). This CDR3 is 15 amino acids long. The CDR3 is CASSHKTVNDEKLFF. The CDR3 DNA reads as TGTGCCAGCAGCCATAAGACAGTAAATGATGAAAAACTGTTTTTT.

The rearrangement uses TRBV7-9 and TRBJ1-4; D gene uncertain. Germline CDR1 SEHNR, CDR2 FQNEAQ (reference sequence). The V and J ends lost 3 bases and 7 bases respectively, with 9 bases between them. CDR3 length: 13 residues. The CDR3 region is CASSLGSTEKLFF. The CDR3, as DNA: TGTGCCAGCAGCTTGGGCTCGACTGAAAAACTGTTTTTT.

V gene TRBV5-8 combines with J gene TRBJ2-3; weak D call: TRBD2 (6 bases). In germline, CDR1 is SGHTS, CDR2 YDEGEE. The V and J ends lost 4 bases and 5 bases respectively, with 17 bases between them. This CDR3 is 15 amino acids long. CDR3 loop: CASSRGNSREDTQYF. CDR3 nucleotide sequence: TGTGCCAGCAGCCGGGGTAATTCGCGGGAAGATACGCAGTATTTT.

Remarks on this clone: The sample contains more than one DNA sequence encoding this CDR3. J is TRBJ2-7 and V is TRBV6-5; 9 positions agree with TRBD1. This CDR3 has 15 amino acids. The V gene's germline CDR1 is MNHEY and CDR2 SVGAGI. V was pared by 0 bases and J by 2 bases, with 2 bases of the junction left unmatched. The CDR3 coding sequence is TGTGCCAGCAGTTACTCGGGGACAGGGACCTACGAGCAGTACTTC. Translating it yields CASSYSGTGTYEQYF.

The rearrangement uses TRBV4-1 and TRBJ2-3, with 9 positions matching TRBD2. This CDR3 is built from 20 residues. J was trimmed by 0 bases and V by 0 bases; bases with no gene match: 13. Germline V gene data show CDR1 as MGHRA and CDR2 as YSYEKL. CDR3 loop: CASSQDAASGASFSTDTQYF. In DNA, the CDR3 is TGCGCCAGCAGCCAAGATGCGGCTAGCGGGGCAAGTTTTAGCACAGATACGCAGTATTTT.

The V call is TRBV12-1, the J call TRBJ2-7; the table's D call TRBD1 went unverified against the DNA. TRBV12-1 is designated a pseudogene. This CDR3 contains 14 residues. CDR3 nucleotide sequence: TGTGCCAGCAGCTTTAAAGACAGGAACTACGAGCAGTACTTC. This codes for CASSFKDRNYEQYF.

By sample share, this clone is medium-sized (0.01 to 0.1%). CDR3 nucleotides: TGTGCCAGCAGTTTATTAGGGGGGGAGGACGAGCAGTACTTC. Its translation: CASSLLGGEDEQYF. This chain uses TRBV28 with TRBJ2-7, with a weak D call TRBD2 (7 bases). The CDR3 is made up of 14 amino acids. Trimming removed 1 base at V and 5 bases at J, with 12 bases between. CDR1 and CDR2 from the germline V gene are MDHEN and SYDVKM.

A single count supports this clone. V gene TRBV6-5 combines with J gene TRBJ1-5, with 8 bases lining up with TRBD1. The CDR3 covers 15 residues. CDR1 MNHEY and CDR2 SVGAGI come from the germline V gene. Unmatched junction bases numbered 8, after V lost 8 bases and J lost 2 bases. CDR3 residues: CASRPTGQGNQPQHF. The CDR3 DNA reads as TGTGCCAGCCGGCCCACGGGACAGGGCAATCAGCCCCAGCATTTT.

The gene calls are TRBV30 and TRBJ1-2; 8 positions match TRBD1. V gave up 5 bases and J gave up 4 bases; unmatched junction bases: 9. Germline V CDR1 and CDR2: GTSNPN, SVGIG (reference sequence). The CDR3 spans 14 residues. The CDR3 DNA reads as TGTGCCTGGGCCAAACAGGGGGGAACCTATGGCTACACCTTC. Amino acid sequence: CAWAKQGGTYGYTF. The full variable domain, rest sourced from reference TRBV30 and TRBJ1-2, is SQTIHQWPATLVQPVGSPLSLECTVEGTSNPNLYWYRQAAGRGLQLLFYSVGIGQISSEVPQNLSASRPQDRQFILSSKKLLLSDSGFYLCAWAKQGGTYGYTFGSGTRLTVV.

The CDR3 DNA sequence: TGTGCCAGCAGCCAAGGGGGACGGGGGGACTACAATGAGCAGTTCTTC. Translation gives CASSQGGRGDYNEQFF. The chain has TRBV3-1 (or the pseudogene TRBV3-2) and TRBJ2-1; 7 nucleotides match TRBD2. CDR1 and CDR2 (germline): LGHDT, YNNKEL (reference sequence). V lost 1 base and J lost 3; bases outside the gene matches: 6. This CDR3 spans 16 amino acids.

The chain combines TRBV10-3 with TRBJ1-5, with a weak D call TRBD1 (6 bases). Between the trimmed V and J ends, which lost 3 bases and 0 bases, there was a span of 9 bases. The CDR3 extends over 15 amino acids. Germline CDR1 and CDR2: ENHRY and SYGVKD. CDR3 region: CAISDPGVSNQPQHF. CDR3 coding DNA: TGTGCCATCAGTGACCCAGGGGTTAGCAATCAGCCCCAGCATTTT.

This clone was seen once. At one end, the junction sequence differs from germline, possibly due to a read error. The rearrangement links TRBV5-1 to TRBJ1-1; weak D call: TRBD1 (5 bases). CDR3 length: 14 residues. CDR1 and CDR2 from the germline V gene are SGHRS and YFSETQ. The CDR3 nucleotides are TGTGCCAGCAGCCCGATGGGGCCGAACACTGAAGCTTTCTTT. It codes for CASSPMGPNTEAFF.

This chain joins TRBV9 and TRBJ2-2; 8 bases line up with TRBD2. With V trimmed by 4 bases and J by 1 base, 3 bases remained unmatched. Germline V CDR1 and CDR2: SGDLS, YYNGEE. This CDR3 has 15 amino acids. CDR3 coding DNA: TGTGCCAGCAGCCGGGAGGGACGGAACACCGGGGAGCTGTTTTTT. This codes for CASSREGRNTGELFF.

This clone was seen more than once but under ten times. The genes are TRBV7-2 and TRBJ2-7; 9 positions agree with TRBD2. This CDR3 has 16 residues. V lost 0 bases to trimming and J lost 0 bases; unmatched junction nucleotides: 3. CDR1 and CDR2 (germline): SGHTA, FQGNSA. CDR3 region: CASSLAGRGGSYEQYF. DNA for the CDR3: TGTGCCAGCAGCTTAGCAGGGCGGGGGGGCTCCTACGAGCAGTACTTC. Based on the CDR3 plus reference TRBV7-2 and TRBJ2-7, the full variable domain is GAGVSQSPSNKVTEKGKDVELRCDPISGHTALYWYRQSLGQGLEFLIYFQGNSAPDKSGLPSDRFSAERTGGSVSTLTIQRTQQEDSAVYLCASSLAGRGGSYEQYFGPGTRLTVT.

This rearrangement joins TRBV6-1 to TRBJ2-6, with D possibly being TRBD2 (6 bases). V was clipped by 2 bases and J by 0 bases, with 14 bases between them. CDR3 size: 18 residues. Per the germline V gene, CDR1 is MNHNS and CDR2 is SASEGT. The CDR3 nucleotides read TGTGCCAGCAGTGAACATGGACTACTAAGCTCTGGGGCCAACGTCCTGACTTTC. Amino acids: CASSEHGLLSSGANVLTF.

This chain links TRBV4-1 with TRBJ1-2; possible D gene TRBD1, 5 bases. V shed 1 base and J shed 5 bases, with 14 bases lying between them. CDR1 MGHRA and CDR2 YSYEKL come from the germline V gene. CDR3 length equals 15 residues. The CDR3 coding sequence is TGCGCCAGCAGCCAAGGGCGCCAGGGCCCATATGGCTACACCTTC. This encodes CASSQGRQGPYGYTF.

The chain recombines TRBV2 with TRBJ2-3, with D tentatively TRBD2 (5 bases). V dropped 2 bases and J dropped 2 bases, with 8 bases sitting between them. The CDR3 sequence is 14 residues long. The germline V gene has CDR1 SNHLY and CDR2 FYNNEI. CDR3 protein: CASSEREYTDTQYF. The CDR3 DNA is TGTGCCAGCAGTGAAAGGGAGTACACAGATACGCAGTATTTT.